This entry describes one T cell receptor (beta chain). These data come from a study of radiotherapy plus CTLA-4 blockade in lung cancer. Overall study context: Of the patients, roughly 17% showed objective responses and about 30% attained disease control.

V trimming: 5 bases; J trimming: 5 bases; junction bases outside the gene matches: 8. Germline CDR1 is LGHNT and CDR2 is FRNRAP. The CDR3 has 15 residues. Data came from immunoSEQ multiplex PCR; TCRdb stores just in-frame clones and leaves some out. The sample carries under 50,000 clones, 75% to 85% recorded once. The chain is built from TRBV12-5 and TRBJ2-5; 10 nucleotides line up with TRBD1. Sequences were derived from peripheral blood, sampled from a patient treated with radiotherapy plus ipilimumab. This TCR came from a human donor with non-small cell lung cancer that progressed on radiotherapy plus ipilimumab. This CDR3 reads CASGIPTGGWETQYF. The DNA of the CDR3 is TGTGCTAGTGGTATACCGACAGGGGGCTGGGAGACCCAGTACTTC.